This T cell receptor (beta chain) derives from a study of T cells after yellow fever vaccination. Many counts were recorded for this clonotype. This CDR3 comprises 18 residues. V was clipped by 5 bases and J by 1 base; unmatched bases: 5. TCRdb called the 5' RACE reads again in MiXCR, with one record for every CDR3 protein. This sample has around 350,000 distinct CDR3 sequences, with approximately 6% found just once. The sequenced sample was PBMCs, obtained 5 days after the yellow fever booster vaccination. The TCR originated in a man between 25 and 39 years old who received the YFV17D yellow fever vaccine. The chain joins TRBV12-3 or TRBV12-4 to TRBJ2-2; 15 bases are shared with TRBD2. The DNA for the CDR3 is TGTGCCAGCAGTCCCGGGACTAGCGGGGGGCGGAACACCGGGGAGCTGTTTTTT. The encoded protein is CASSPGTSGGRNTGELFF.